This T cell receptor beta chain was found in a study of human T cells and chemical hapten exposure. About the study: Patches with 0.01% DPC went on the upper back, and the tests were read at 6 days.

Described time point: pre-sensitization, week 0. The treatment denotes: therapeutic diphenylcyclopropenone sensitization with weekly scalp DPC. In the original analysis: A typical sample had some 96,000 TCRs, with roughly 23,224 to 690,600 overall. TCRdb reprocessed the RACE reads via MiXCR and lists one record per CDR3 protein. These V and J calls rely on TCRdb rather than the paper's analysis. The sample lists more than 250,000 distinct CDR3 sequences; about 8.6% were seen once. There are many counts of this clonotype. V gave up 1 base and J gave up 0 bases, with 7 bases separating them. CDR3 size: 16 residues. CDR1 and CDR2 from the germline V gene are SGHTA and FQGNSA.

The TCR was taken from a woman between 35 and 50 years old with alopecia areata. Some clones in this sample may be carry-over from other donors' samples. This chain links TRBV7-2 with TRBJ2-6; no clear D gene. Sequenced here: whole blood, sampled in connection with sensitization to the hapten diphenylcyclopropenone (DPC). The CDR3 loop is CASSLGRSSGANVLTF. DNA for the CDR3: TGTGCCAGCAGCTTAGGTCGATCCTCTGGGGCCAACGTCCTGACTTTC. Looking up the rest from reference TRBV7-2 and TRBJ2-6 gives the full variable domain: GAGVSQSPSNKVTEKGKDVELRCDPISGHTALYWYRQSLGQGLEFLIYFQGNSAPDKSGLPSDRFSAERTGGSVSTLTIQRTQQEDSAVYLCASSLGRSSGANVLTFGAGSRLTVL.